What follows are 21 T cell receptor beta chains derived from one specimen sequenced in a study of cytomegalovirus exposure and HLA in healthy donors. PCR amplification relied on 60 Vbeta primers (plus 13 Jbeta primers). Profiling relied on immunoSEQ multiplex PCR, and the TCRdb table lists in-frame clones only, not all of them. The sample comprises some 150,000 clones, roughly 80% of which are singletons, and approximately 7% rests with the top ten. Sequenced material: PBMCs. These receptors were collected from a woman in her twenties or thirties in good health and CMV-seropositive.

This clone was counted only a few times. Since a far larger clone is one base different, this is likely a read error. The identical CDR3 is also encoded by other nucleotide sequences in the sample. The rearrangement links TRBV5-4 to TRBJ2-2, with 7 bases fitting TRBD2. The V segment lost 4 bases and the J segment 2 bases; nucleotides outside the gene matches: 8. CDR1 SGHNT and CDR2 YYREEE come from the germline V gene (reference sequence). The CDR3 is 16 amino acids. Here the CDR3 DNA reads TGTGCCAGCAGCCCAGGACTAGGGGCAAACACCGGGGAGCTGTTTTTT. This translates into CASSPGLGANTGELFF.

This clone was recorded a few times. The V call is TRBV28, the J call TRBJ1-6, with D possibly matching TRBD1 (5 bases). V dropped 5 bases and J dropped 5 bases, with 10 bases sitting between them. Germline V lookup: CDR1 MDHEN, CDR2 SYDVKM. This CDR3 comprises 14 residues. The CDR3 sequence is CASSAVGDNSPLHF. In DNA, the CDR3 is TGTGCCAGCAGTGCAGTAGGGGATAATTCACCCCTCCACTTT.

This chain joins TRBV5-1 and TRBJ2-3, with 12 bases matching TRBD2. Unmatched junction bases numbered 6, after V lost 0 bases and J lost 7 bases. CDR1 and CDR2 from the germline V gene are SGHRS and YFSETQ. The CDR3 length is 16 residues. CDR3 sequence: CASSLGLAGEEHTQYF. The CDR3 DNA reads as TGCGCCAGCAGCTTGGGACTAGCGGGGGAGGAGCATACGCAGTATTTT.

This chain joins TRBV10-3 and TRBJ2-3; possible D gene TRBD2, 6 bases. V dropped 4 bases and J dropped 3 bases, with 17 bases sitting between them. Germline V gene data show CDR1 as ENHRY and CDR2 as SYGVKD. The CDR3 is made up of 16 amino acids. CDR3 in DNA: TGTGCCATCAGTGTGGAGCGGGTAGGTGGGACAGATACGCAGTATTTT. Translating it yields CAISVERVGGTDTQYF.

This chain connects TRBV4-1 to TRBJ2-3; D is possibly TRBD2 (6 bases). The CDR3 is 14 amino acids. V lost 4 bases and J 5 bases, leaving 13 bases between the germline ends. CDR1 and CDR2 from the germline V gene are MGHRA and YSYEKL. CDR3 residues: CASSPTQGGDTQYF. CDR3 DNA: TGCGCCAGCAGCCCCACCCAGGGAGGAGATACGCAGTATTTT.

This chain uses TRBV10-3 with TRBJ2-3; 9 nucleotides line up with TRBD1. Germline CDR1 is ENHRY and CDR2 is SYGVKD. V gave up 5 bases and J gave up 2 bases; unmatched junction bases: 5. The CDR3 has 15 amino acids. The CDR3, as DNA: TGTGCCATCAGTTTACAGGGGGCCATCACAGATACGCAGTATTTT. The encoded protein is CAISLQGAITDTQYF.

The chain has TRBV29-1 and TRBJ1-2, with D possibly matching TRBD1 (5 bases). Germline values: CDR1 SQVTM, CDR2 ANQGSEA. The CDR3 extends over 12 amino acids. Deletions cut 4 bases from V and 7 bases from J, with 13 bases between. The CDR3 here is CSVVGGLGGYTF. The DNA for the CDR3 is TGCAGCGTTGTCGGGGGATTGGGTGGCTACACCTTC.

A few counts support this clone. The rearrangement links TRBV5-1 to TRBJ2-2, with TRBD2 identical over 13 bases. The ends lost 2 bases at V and 5 bases at J; junction bases unmatched: 6. Germline V gene lookup returns CDR1 SGHRS and CDR2 YFSETQ. CDR3 length: 17 residues. CDR3 in DNA: TGCGCCAGCAGCTTAGGACTAGCGGGGGCCACTACCGGGGAGCTGTTTTTT. Its protein is CASSLGLAGATTGELFF.

V is TRBV4-3 and J is TRBJ2-2, with 7 bases fitting TRBD1. V was clipped by 4 bases and J by 6 bases; unmatched bases: 8. The CDR3 totals 15 residues. Germline CDR1 reads LGHNA; CDR2 reads YSLEER. CDR3 sequence: CASSLKLQGPGELFF. CDR3 nucleotides: TGCGCCAGCAGCCTAAAGTTACAGGGGCCCGGGGAGCTGTTTTTT.

The chain couples TRBV4-3 to TRBJ1-6; D is perhaps TRBD1 (6 bases). This CDR3 comprises 16 residues. Germline assignment: CDR1 LGHNA and CDR2 YSLEER. V lost 4 bases and J 4 bases, leaving 14 bases between the germline ends. The CDR3 sequence is CASSPGGTRYNSPLHF. The CDR3 DNA reads as TGCGCCAGCAGCCCCGGGGGGACACGGTATAATTCACCCCTCCACTTT.

This sequence joins TRBV27 and TRBJ2-2; a possible D gene is TRBD2 (5 bases). V lost 6 bases, J lost 4 bases, and 15 bases lay in between. The CDR3 covers 15 residues. Germline V gene data show CDR1 as MNHEY and CDR2 as SMNVEV (reference sequence). The CDR3 sequence: CASSITRGSTGELFF. CDR3 DNA sequence: TGTGCCAGCAGCATCACTAGAGGGAGCACCGGGGAGCTGTTTTTT.

In this sample, this clone turned up a few times. Within the sample, other DNA sequences also encode this same CDR3. The chain joins TRBV28 to TRBJ2-2; 7 bases align to TRBD1. V was pared by 6 bases and J by 1 base, with 5 bases of the junction left unmatched. Germline values: CDR1 MDHEN, CDR2 SYDVKM. The CDR3 length is 15 residues. The CDR3 DNA follows: TGTGCCAGCAGAACGGGACAGATGAACACCGGGGAGCTGTTTTTT. Encoded protein: CASRTGQMNTGELFF.

The chain couples TRBV5-1 to TRBJ1-1; D not resolved. V was clipped by 0 bases and J by 4 bases, with 16 bases between them. This CDR3 contains 16 residues. CDR1 is SGHRS and CDR2 is YFSETQ in the germline V gene. Here the CDR3 DNA reads TGCGCCAGCAGCTTGGTGGTCGGGAGTTTCGGCACTGAAGCTTTCTTT. Amino acid sequence: CASSLVVGSFGTEAFF.

The V gene is TRBV19, the J gene TRBJ1-2; a possible D gene is TRBD1 (6 bases). The V end was cut by 5 bases, the J end by 0 bases, with 13 bases between. Germline CDR1 is LNHDA and CDR2 is SQIVND (reference sequence). The CDR3 contains 15 residues. CDR3 protein: CASSVPDRSNYGYTF. CDR3 bases: TGTGCCAGTAGTGTGCCCGACAGGTCTAACTATGGCTACACCTTC.

This clone has only a few counts. V and J are TRBV10-2 and TRBJ1-2; D not certain. V was cut by 4 bases and J by 8 bases, with 20 bases left in between. CDR1 and CDR2 from the germline V gene are WSHSY and SAAADI. This CDR3 comprises 15 residues. CDR3 nucleotides: TGCGCCAGCAGTGGGACTGTAAATAACCTGGGCGGCTACACCTTC. It encodes CASSGTVNNLGGYTF.

This clone was counted once. Here the CDR3 reads CASSLAVGLVAVEQFF. The CDR3 DNA reads TGCGCCAGCAGCTTGGCTGTCGGACTAGTCGCTGTTGAGCAGTTCTTC. The J gene is TRBJ2-1, the V gene TRBV5-1; 7 bases fit TRBD2. The J segment lost 9 bases and the V segment lost 0 bases, leaving 12 bases of the junction unmatched. The CDR3 spans 16 residues. Germline V gene sequence: CDR1 SGHRS, CDR2 YFSETQ.

The CDR3 region is CASSEEEVQVRSYGYTF. CDR3 DNA sequence: TGTGCCAGCAGTGAAGAGGAGGTCCAGGTACGGAGCTATGGCTACACCTTC. The chain couples TRBV6-1 to TRBJ1-2, with D hard to call. CDR3 length: 17 amino acids. From germline, CDR1 is MNHNS and CDR2 SASEGT. Trimming cost V 1 base and J 4 bases, with 19 bases left between them.

Only a few counts were recorded for this clone. This chain uses TRBV28 with TRBJ1-2, with D perhaps TRBD1 (5 bases). V lost 5 bases and J lost 6, with 13 bases in between. Per the germline V gene, CDR1 is MDHEN and CDR2 is SYDVKM. CDR3 length: 13 amino acids. The CDR3: CASSPDWGDGYTF. The CDR3, as DNA: TGTGCCAGCAGTCCTGACTGGGGGGATGGCTACACCTTC.

The CDR3 sequence is CASSRTVNNEKLFF. CDR3 nucleotides: TGCGCCAGCAGCCGGACAGTTAACAATGAAAAACTGTTTTTT. The chain is built from TRBV5-1 and TRBJ1-4, with D maybe TRBD1 (6 bases). CDR3 length: 14 residues. CDR1 and CDR2 from the germline V gene are SGHRS and YFSETQ. The V and J ends lost 4 bases and 5 bases respectively, with 12 bases between them. Using reference TRBV5-1 and TRBJ1-4 for the parts outside the CDR3, the full variable domain is KAGVTQTPRYLIKTRGQQVTLSCSPISGHRSVSWYQQTPGQGLQFLFEYFSETQRNKGNFPGRFSGRQFSNSRSEMNVSTLELGDSALYLCASSRTVNNEKLFFGSGTQLSVL.

This chain links TRBV29-1 with TRBJ2-7; TRBD2 might be the D (7 bases). The CDR3 extends over 12 amino acids. Germline CDR1 SQVTM, CDR2 ANQGSEA. V lost 3 bases and J lost 7, with 13 bases in between. CDR3 residues: CSVDRGAGEQYF. The CDR3 region has the DNA TGCAGCGTTGACCGGGGGGCCGGGGAGCAGTACTTC.

This rearrangement joins TRBV7-8 to TRBJ2-7; the D is unclear. Germline CDR1 reads SGHVS; CDR2 reads FQNEAQ. The CDR3 contains 12 residues. V was pared by 3 bases and J by 2 bases, with 5 bases between. The DNA for the CDR3 is TGTGCCAGCAGCTTCTTAGCCTACGAGCAGTACTTC. It encodes CASSFLAYEQYF.